This T cell receptor (beta chain) came from a study of CD8 T cells in ankylosing spondylitis. Whole-study results and caveats: There was a TCR beta motif, made of several highly homologous variants, that appeared characteristic of ankylosing spondylitis blood. Within matched ankylosing spondylitis synovial fluid, disease-linked clones were reportedly significantly enriched.

Each TCR beta library was made by quantitative 5'-RACE that incorporated molecular barcodes. Each CDR3 protein gets one entry after TCRdb re-called the 5' RACE reads with MiXCR. Of roughly 68,000 distinct CDR3 sequences detected, approximately 5.7% appear once; the ten largest clones hold about 4.6%. This clonotype was observed at least ten times. Its cognate antigen is unknown. Germline V gene lookup returns CDR1 SGHTA and CDR2 FQGNSA. V lost 3 bases to trimming and J lost 3 bases; unmatched junction nucleotides: 7. This CDR3 has 17 amino acids. The sequence was collected from a male donor with ankylosing spondylitis. The V call is TRBV7-2, the J call TRBJ2-7; 14 nucleotides agree with TRBD2. Material for sequencing was synovial fluid, either unsorted or a sorted T cell fraction (not recorded which). The CDR3 reads CASSLGTSGSGLYEQYF. The CDR3 nucleotides are TGTGCCAGCAGCTTGGGGACTAGCGGGAGCGGTCTCTACGAGCAGTACTTC. Variable domain in full (rest from reference TRBV7-2 and TRBJ2-7): GAGVSQSPSNKVTEKGKDVELRCDPISGHTALYWYRQSLGQGLEFLIYFQGNSAPDKSGLPSDRFSAERTGGSVSTLTIQRTQQEDSAVYLCASSLGTSGSGLYEQYFGPGTRLTVT.